This TCR beta chain was profiled in a study of cytomegalovirus exposure and HLA in healthy donors. On the study more broadly: An early release of data contained some 80 million unique TCRs, which came from HLA-typed donors.

Germline CDR1 and CDR2: SEHNR and FQNEAQ (reference sequence). V shed 7 bases and J 5 bases; nucleotides not matched to a gene: 4. CDR3 length: 12 residues. Study conclusions and caveats: V- and J-gene trimming of TCR beta was linked (in a later analysis) to a missense DCLRE1C variant. The majority of CMV-associated TCR beta chains were reported as apparently HLA-restricted in a later analysis.

Vbeta (60) and Jbeta (13) primers were used in the PCR. Clones were read by immunoSEQ multiplex PCR, and TCRdb kept only the in-frame ones, dropping some. The table has hundreds of thousands of clones, around 80% seen once. In the case of this clone: What it recognizes is unknown.

The TCR was taken from a male donor in good health and CMV-seronegative. V gene TRBV7-9 combines with J gene TRBJ2-7, with TRBD2 identical over 8 bases. The sample comprised PBMCs. The CDR3 sequence is CASNGGAHEQYF. The DNA for the CDR3 is TGTGCCAGCAACGGGGGGGCTCACGAGCAGTACTTC.